This T cell receptor (beta chain) appears in the sequencing data of a study of blood T cell repertoires in COVID-19. Across the whole study: The United States, Italy and Spain provided the acute and convalescent COVID-19 samples. PBMCs, B-cell-depleted T cells, or T cells provided the cDNA or gDNA that made up the material.

The authors' processing: Estimates of nucleated cell counts were drawn from the amplification of reference gene primers. Sequencing used immunoSEQ multiplex PCR; TCRdb keeps in-frame clones, though not all of them. V and J calls and clone size are given by that table; D and trimming were obtained from the DNA. This sample yields hundreds of thousands of clones, of which about nine tenths are seen a single time; 3.5% to 5% belongs to the top ten. Participants were aged roughly 18 to 95 years, lived in 24 US areas, and enrolled virtually. This clone was counted once. V was pared by 2 bases and J by 4 bases, with 11 bases between. CDR1 is WNHNN, CDR2 SYGVQD, per germline (reference sequence). The CDR3 is 14 amino acids.

V gene TRBV10-1 combines with J gene TRBJ1-2; D remains ambiguous. This clonotype originated in a man in his thirties or forties who had recovered from COVID-19. The sequencing sample was made of PBMCs or T cells enriched from blood (not recorded which). The CDR3 DNA sequence: TGCGCCAGCAGTGAGACGGGGAATTCCTATGGCTACACCTTC. It yields the protein CASSETGNSYGYTF.